Detailed here is one T cell receptor beta chain. Its target is not known. CDR3 size: 14 residues. V dropped 8 bases and J dropped 0; count of bases not matched to a gene: 8. CDR1 is GTSNPN and CDR2 is SVGIG in the germline V gene (reference sequence). Libraries were prepared by immunoSEQ multiplex PCR; TCRdb keeps only in-frame clonotypes and omits some of them. The data hold some 11,000 clones, with roughly 71% observed a single time. The sample is drawn from a study of somatic mutations in cytotoxic T cells in rheumatoid arthritis. As for the study in general: Before any treatment began, 30 to 35 ml EDTA peripheral blood was collected from patients right after diagnosis.

Broader study findings: A finding that went unadjusted for multiple comparisons was the slight underrepresentation of TRBV07 in rheumatoid arthritis patients. Relative to age-matched healthy controls, rheumatoid arthritis patients did not differ significantly in CD8+ T-cell clonality.

Separation of CD4+ and CD8+ cells was performed by positive magnetic bead selection, and purity was verified by flow cytometry. Sequencing used CD8+ T cells sorted from blood. The TCR originated in an adult with rheumatoid arthritis. V and J are TRBV30 and TRBJ2-3; 7 nucleotides align to TRBD2. CDR3 protein: CAGNAGVSTDTQYF. The CDR3 nucleotides are TGTGCCGGAAACGCGGGGGTTAGCACAGATACGCAGTATTTT.